Listed here are 18 T cell receptor beta chains from one sample, sequenced in a study of cytomegalovirus exposure and HLA in healthy donors. Produced via immunoSEQ multiplex PCR; TCRdb's table is partial and in-frame only. This table has around 150,000 clones, 82% appearing once. The sample taken for sequencing was PBMCs. Receptors originate from a man aged 30 to 45 in good health and CMV-seropositive.

The CDR3 DNA sequence: TGTGCCAGCAGTAGGCAGGGAAGCACTGAAGCTTTCTTT. It translates to CASSRQGSTEAFF. V and J are TRBV7-2 and TRBJ1-1; TRBD1 is a possible D gene (5 bases). V lost 6 bases and J lost 4, with 12 bases in between. Germline V lookup: CDR1 SGHTA, CDR2 FQGNSA. The CDR3 covers 13 residues.

The rearrangement uses TRBV30 and TRBJ1-2; D remains unclear. Trimming removed 5 bases at V and 4 bases at J, with 20 bases between. There are 15 residues in the CDR3. Germline V CDR1 and CDR2: GTSNPN, SVGIG (reference sequence). The CDR3 nucleotides are TGTGCCTGGCAGCTAACCTCTAACTATCTCTATGGCTACACCTTC. Its translation is CAWQLTSNYLYGYTF.

The V and J genes are TRBV30 and TRBJ2-5, with TRBD1 matching 9 bases. Germline values: CDR1 GTSNPN, CDR2 SVGIG (reference sequence). V trimming: 0 bases; J trimming: 5 bases; junction bases outside the gene matches: 4. The CDR3 sequence is 14 residues long. The CDR3, as DNA: TGTGCCTGGAGTGTAGGGACAGGGAGGGAGACCCAGTACTTC. Amino acids: CAWSVGTGRETQYF.

The chain couples TRBV5-1 to TRBJ2-1, with 11 nucleotides matching TRBD2. J gave up 5 bases and V 3 bases, and 10 bases lay outside the gene matches. The CDR3 spans 17 residues. The germline V gene encodes CDR1 SGHRS and CDR2 YFSETQ. Here the CDR3 DNA reads TGCGCCAGCAGCTCCTCGGCGACTAGCGGGGTAAACAATGAGCAGTTCTTC. Its protein is CASSSSATSGVNNEQFF.

The gene calls are TRBV19 and TRBJ2-1; 7 bases agree with TRBD2. CDR3 length: 16 residues. After removal of 7 bases from V and 11 bases from J, the junction contained 20 bases not matched to a gene. Germline-derived CDR1 and CDR2 are LNHDA and SQIVND (reference sequence). CDR3 DNA sequence: TGTGCCAGTAATCCCATCAGCGGGGTGCTCCCTTTGAAGCAGTTCTTC. Residues: CASNPISGVLPLKQFF.

The rearrangement links TRBV7-3 to TRBJ1-1; 7 bases are a match to TRBD1. The ends lost 2 bases at V and 5 bases at J; junction bases unmatched: 5. Germline V CDR1 and CDR2: SGHTA, FQGTGA. This CDR3 contains 14 residues. This CDR3 reads CASSLEQGRTEAFF. The CDR3 bases are TGTGCCAGCAGCTTAGAACAGGGGCGGACTGAAGCTTTCTTT.

The count of this clone is one. V gene TRBV15 combines with J gene TRBJ1-1; 8 nucleotides align to TRBD1. This CDR3 is 15 amino acids long. After removal of 3 bases from V and 4 bases from J, the junction contained 7 bases not matched to a gene. Germline loops: CDR1 LNHNV, CDR2 YYDKDF (reference sequence). CDR3 DNA: TGTGCCACCAGCAGGTCCGGACAGGGAGGCACTGAAGCTTTCTTT. Translated, it gives CATSRSGQGGTEAFF.

This clone was counted only a few times. The rearrangement links TRBV5-6 to TRBJ1-6; no firm D call. V gave up 1 base and J gave up 12 bases, with 20 bases separating them. Germline-derived CDR1 and CDR2 are SGHDT and YYEEEE. The CDR3 covers 16 residues. CDR3 nucleotides: TGTGCCAGCAGCTTGATGGTGGGGAGCGTACTATTACCCCTCCACTTT. Residues: CASSLMVGSVLLPLHF.

This clone occurred a few times. The chain links TRBV7-2 to TRBJ2-2; D is unclear. This CDR3 region has 13 residues. CDR1 and CDR2 from the germline V gene are SGHTA and FQGNSA. Trimming left V 3 bases short and J 5 bases short, with 7 bases between. CDR3 in amino acids: CASSFGPTGELFF. CDR3 coding DNA: TGTGCCAGCAGCTTCGGTCCGACCGGGGAGCTGTTTTTT.

V and J are TRBV27 and TRBJ2-7, with a possible D match to TRBD2 (6 bases). Germline assignment: CDR1 MNHEY and CDR2 SMNVEV (reference sequence). The CDR3 covers 14 residues. V shed 11 bases and J shed 2 bases, with 19 bases lying between them. The CDR3 spells CAGKGGSNAYEQYF. CDR3 in DNA: TGTGCCGGCAAGGGAGGCAGTAACGCCTACGAGCAGTACTTC.

The V gene is TRBV5-8, the J gene TRBJ1-2; perhaps TRBD1 as D (6 bases). CDR3 length equals 13 residues. Trimming took off 5 bases at V and 8 bases at J, with 16 bases between the two ends. Germline CDR1 is SGHTS and CDR2 is YDEGEE. The CDR3 region is CASRAWKGGGYTF. The CDR3 nucleotides read TGTGCCAGCAGAGCTTGGAAGGGGGGGGGCTACACCTTC.

This clone was counted a few times. The genes are TRBV2 and TRBJ1-1; D gene ambiguous. The V end lost 8 bases, the J end lost 2 bases, and 3 bases lay between the germline ends. The CDR3 has 10 residues. In germline, CDR1 is SNHLY, CDR2 FYNNEI. CDR3 amino acids: CASLNTEAFF. For the CDR3, the DNA is TGTGCCAGCCTAAACACTGAAGCTTTCTTT.

V gene TRBV5-1 combines with J gene TRBJ2-5; 7 bases are shared with TRBD2. J gave up 6 bases and V 2 bases, and 7 bases lay outside the gene matches. There are 14 residues in the CDR3. Germline-derived CDR1 and CDR2 are SGHRS and YFSETQ. The CDR3 DNA reads TGCGCCAGCAGCTTTCGGGGGGAGGAAAAGACCCAGTACTTC. This translates into CASSFRGEEKTQYF.

The chain recombines TRBV5-1 with TRBJ2-5; 7 bases line up with TRBD2. Germline values: CDR1 SGHRS, CDR2 YFSETQ. Losses at the gene ends were 4 bases for V and 1 base for J; bases not matched to a gene: 4. CDR3 size: 14 residues. The CDR3 DNA follows: TGCGCCAGCAGCCCAGCGGGGTTCCAAGAGACCCAGTACTTC. It yields the protein CASSPAGFQETQYF.

The chain links TRBV7-2 to TRBJ1-2, with D possibly TRBD1 on 5 matching bases. Trimming pared 0 bases from V and 4 bases from J, leaving 15 bases between. CDR1 is SGHTA and CDR2 is FQGNSA in the germline V gene. CDR3 length: 16 residues. The CDR3 sequence: CASSLAAGGGSYGYTF. CDR3 coding DNA: TGTGCCAGCAGCTTAGCCGCCGGGGGGGGGAGCTATGGCTACACCTTC.

The genes are TRBV13 and TRBJ2-7; 9 bases map to TRBD2. This CDR3 contains 16 residues. The V segment lost 1 base and the J segment 3 bases; nucleotides outside the gene matches: 7. CDR1 is PRHDT and CDR2 is FYEKMQ in the germline V gene (reference sequence). CDR3 nucleotide sequence: TGTGCCAGCAGCTTAGCCCCTGGCGGGGGGGACTACGAGCAGTACTTC. Protein sequence: CASSLAPGGGDYEQYF.

The V gene is TRBV7-8, the J gene TRBJ1-5; 7 bases agree with TRBD1. V lost 5 bases and J lost 7; bases outside the gene matches: 8. The germline V gene encodes CDR1 SGHVS and CDR2 FQNEAQ. This CDR3 contains 14 residues. DNA of the CDR3: TGTGCCAGCAGCCAAGACAGGGAGGTACAGCCCCAGCATTTT. Translated, it gives CASSQDREVQPQHF.

The V and J genes are TRBV7-3 and TRBJ1-1; D is perhaps TRBD1 (6 bases). This CDR3 spans 14 amino acids. The V end lost 6 bases, the J end lost 3 bases, and 14 bases lay between the germline ends. CDR1 is SGHTA, CDR2 FQGTGA, per germline. Here the CDR3 reads CASRAGTWDTEAFF. CDR3 bases: TGTGCCAGCAGAGCCGGGACATGGGACACTGAAGCTTTCTTT.